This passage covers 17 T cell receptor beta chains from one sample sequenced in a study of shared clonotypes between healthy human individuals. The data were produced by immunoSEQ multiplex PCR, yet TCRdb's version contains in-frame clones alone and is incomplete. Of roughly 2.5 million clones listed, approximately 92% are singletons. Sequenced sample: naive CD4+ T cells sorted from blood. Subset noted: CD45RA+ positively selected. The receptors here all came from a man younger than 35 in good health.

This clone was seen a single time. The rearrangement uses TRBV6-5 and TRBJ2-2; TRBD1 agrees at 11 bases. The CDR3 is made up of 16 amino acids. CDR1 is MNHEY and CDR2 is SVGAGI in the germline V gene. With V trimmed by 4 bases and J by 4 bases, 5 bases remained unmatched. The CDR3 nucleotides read TGTGCCAGCAGTTGGACAGGGGGCGTCACCACCGGGGAGCTGTTTTTT. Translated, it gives CASSWTGGVTTGELFF.

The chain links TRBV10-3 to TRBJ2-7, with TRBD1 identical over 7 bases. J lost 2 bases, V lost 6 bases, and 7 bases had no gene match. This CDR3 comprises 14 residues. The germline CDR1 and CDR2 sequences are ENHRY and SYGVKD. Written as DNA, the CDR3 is TGTGCCATCAGAAAGGAACAGGGGCCCTACGAGCAGTACTTC. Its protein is CAIRKEQGPYEQYF.

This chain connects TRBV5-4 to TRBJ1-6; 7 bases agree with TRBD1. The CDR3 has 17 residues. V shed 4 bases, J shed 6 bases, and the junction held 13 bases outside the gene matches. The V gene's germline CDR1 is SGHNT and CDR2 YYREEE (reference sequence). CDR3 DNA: TGTGCCAGCAGCCAAAACAGGGGCCGGCTTTCTAATTCACCCCTCCACTTT. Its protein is CASSQNRGRLSNSPLHF. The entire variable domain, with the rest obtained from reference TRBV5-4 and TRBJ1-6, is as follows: ETGVTQSPTHLIKTRGQQVTLRCSSQSGHNTVSWYQQALGQGPQFIFQYYREEENGRGNFPPRFSGLQFPNYSSELNVNALELDDSALYLCASSQNRGRLSNSPLHFGNGTRLTVT.

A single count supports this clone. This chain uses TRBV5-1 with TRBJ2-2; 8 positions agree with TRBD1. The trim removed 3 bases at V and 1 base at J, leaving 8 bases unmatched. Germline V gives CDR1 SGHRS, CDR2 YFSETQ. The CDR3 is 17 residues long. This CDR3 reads CASSSDRVSWNTGELFF. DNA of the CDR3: TGCGCCAGCAGCTCGGACAGGGTCTCGTGGAACACCGGGGAGCTGTTTTTT.

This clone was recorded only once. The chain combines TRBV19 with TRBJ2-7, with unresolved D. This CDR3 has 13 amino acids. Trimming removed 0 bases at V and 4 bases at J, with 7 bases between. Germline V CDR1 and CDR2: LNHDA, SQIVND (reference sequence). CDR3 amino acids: CASSIEHNYEQYF. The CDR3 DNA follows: TGTGCCAGTAGTATAGAGCACAATTACGAGCAGTACTTC.

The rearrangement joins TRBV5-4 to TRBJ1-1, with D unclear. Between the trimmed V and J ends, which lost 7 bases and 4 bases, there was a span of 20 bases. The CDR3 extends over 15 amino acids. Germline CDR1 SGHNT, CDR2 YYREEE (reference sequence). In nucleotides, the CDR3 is TGTGCCAGCGGTTATGGGGTGGCGGAGGGCACTGAAGCTTTCTTT. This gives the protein CASGYGVAEGTEAFF.

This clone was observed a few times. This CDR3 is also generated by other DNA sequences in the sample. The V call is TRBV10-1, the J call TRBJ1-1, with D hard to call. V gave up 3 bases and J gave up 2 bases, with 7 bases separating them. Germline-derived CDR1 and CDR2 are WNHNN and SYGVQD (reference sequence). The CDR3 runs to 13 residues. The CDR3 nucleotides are TGCGCCAGCAGTGACAGCGTCAACACTGAAGCTTTCTTT. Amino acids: CASSDSVNTEAFF.

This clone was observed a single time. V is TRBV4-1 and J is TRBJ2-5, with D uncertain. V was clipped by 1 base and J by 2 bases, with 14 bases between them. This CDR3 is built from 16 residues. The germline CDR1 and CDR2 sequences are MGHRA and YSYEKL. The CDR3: CASSQGNRGPQETQYF. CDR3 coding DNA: TGCGCCAGCAGCCAAGGAAATCGCGGCCCACAAGAGACCCAGTACTTC.

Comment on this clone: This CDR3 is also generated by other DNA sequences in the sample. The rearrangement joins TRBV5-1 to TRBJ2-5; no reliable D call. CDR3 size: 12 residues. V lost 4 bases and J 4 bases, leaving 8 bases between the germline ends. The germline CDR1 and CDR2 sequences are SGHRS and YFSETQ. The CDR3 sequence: CASSPLGETQYF. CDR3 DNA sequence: TGCGCCAGCAGCCCACTGGGAGAGACCCAGTACTTC. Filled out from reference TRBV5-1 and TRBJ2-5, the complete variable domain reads KAGVTQTPRYLIKTRGQQVTLSCSPISGHRSVSWYQQTPGQGLQFLFEYFSETQRNKGNFPGRFSGRQFSNSRSEMNVSTLELGDSALYLCASSPLGETQYFGPGTRLLVL.

In DNA form, the CDR3 reads TGTGCCAGTAGTATGGGACCCTCTCGGCCGGGAGTAGCAGGCTACACCTTC. Protein: CASSMGPSRPGVAGYTF. The gene calls are TRBV19 and TRBJ1-2; D is possibly TRBD1 (5 bases). Germline CDR1 reads LNHDA; CDR2 reads SQIVND (reference sequence). The V end lost 3 bases, the J end lost 8 bases, and 25 bases lay between the germline ends. CDR3 length: 17 amino acids.

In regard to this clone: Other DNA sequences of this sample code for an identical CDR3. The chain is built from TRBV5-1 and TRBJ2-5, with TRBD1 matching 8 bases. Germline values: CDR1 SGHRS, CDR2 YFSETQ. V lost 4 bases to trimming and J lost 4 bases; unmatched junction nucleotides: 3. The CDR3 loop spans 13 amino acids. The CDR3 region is CASSGGQGETQYF. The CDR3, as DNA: TGCGCCAGCAGCGGCGGACAGGGAGAGACCCAGTACTTC.

The CDR3 sequence is CASSVPGDNSYEQYF. DNA of the CDR3: TGTGCCAGCAGTGTACCCGGGGACAACTCCTACGAGCAGTACTTC. The chain recombines TRBV25-1 with TRBJ2-7; weak D call: TRBD1 (6 bases). The CDR3 is made up of 15 amino acids. The ends were cut back, 4 bases at V and 0 bases at J, with 13 bases in the middle. CDR1 is MGHDK and CDR2 is SYGVNS in the germline V gene.

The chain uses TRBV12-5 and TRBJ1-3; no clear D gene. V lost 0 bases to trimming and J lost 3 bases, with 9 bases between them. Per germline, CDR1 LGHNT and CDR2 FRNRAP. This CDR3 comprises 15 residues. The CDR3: CASGLVTVSGNTIYF. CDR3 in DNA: TGTGCTAGTGGTTTGGTAACGGTTAGTGGAAACACCATATATTTT. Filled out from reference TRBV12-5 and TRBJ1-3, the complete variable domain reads DARVTQTPRHKVTEMGQEVTMRCQPILGHNTVFWYRQTMMQGLELLAYFRNRAPLDDSGMPKDRFSAEMPDATLATLKIQPSEPRDSAVYFCASGLVTVSGNTIYFGEGSWLTVV.

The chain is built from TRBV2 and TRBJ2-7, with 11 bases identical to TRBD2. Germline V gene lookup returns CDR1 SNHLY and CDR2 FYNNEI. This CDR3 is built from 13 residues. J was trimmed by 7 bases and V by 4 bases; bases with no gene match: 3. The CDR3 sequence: CASSGRLAGEQYF. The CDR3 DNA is TGTGCCAGCAGTGGGAGACTAGCGGGAGAGCAGTACTTC.

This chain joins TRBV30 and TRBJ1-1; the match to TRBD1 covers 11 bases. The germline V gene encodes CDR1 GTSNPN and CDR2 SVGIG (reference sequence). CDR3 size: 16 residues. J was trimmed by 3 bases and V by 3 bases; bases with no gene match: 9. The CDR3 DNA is TGTGCCTGGAGAGATATCCGGGACAGGGGGTACACTGAAGCTTTCTTT. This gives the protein CAWRDIRDRGYTEAFF. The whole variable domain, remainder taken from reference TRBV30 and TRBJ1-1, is SQTIHQWPATLVQPVGSPLSLECTVEGTSNPNLYWYRQAAGRGLQLLFYSVGIGQISSEVPQNLSASRPQDRQFILSSKKLLLSDSGFYLCAWRDIRDRGYTEAFFGQGTRLTVV.

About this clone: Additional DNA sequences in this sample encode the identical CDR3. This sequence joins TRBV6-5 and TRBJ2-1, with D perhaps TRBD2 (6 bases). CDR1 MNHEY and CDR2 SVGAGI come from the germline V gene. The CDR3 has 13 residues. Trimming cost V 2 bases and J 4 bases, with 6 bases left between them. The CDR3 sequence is CASSYSGYNEQFF. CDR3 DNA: TGTGCCAGCAGTTACAGCGGGTACAATGAGCAGTTCTTC.

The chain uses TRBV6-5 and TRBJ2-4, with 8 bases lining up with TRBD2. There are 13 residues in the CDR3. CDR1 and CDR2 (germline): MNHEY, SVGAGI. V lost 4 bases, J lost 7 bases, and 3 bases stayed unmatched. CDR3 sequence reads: CASSSGGTNIQYF. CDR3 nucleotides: TGTGCCAGCAGTTCGGGAGGGACCAACATTCAGTACTTC.